This T cell receptor (beta chain) stems from a study of CD8 T cells in ankylosing spondylitis. Each CDR3 protein is one row after TCRdb ran MiXCR on the 5' RACE reads. The profile shows approximately 220,000 distinct CDR3 sequences, about a quarter of them singletons. V dropped 1 base and J dropped 1 base, with 7 bases sitting between them. This CDR3 is built from 13 residues. Germline V gene lookup returns CDR1 DFQATT and CDR2 SNEGSKA (reference sequence). This clonotype was seen only a few times. The clonotype comes from a male donor with ankylosing spondylitis or in good health (not recorded which). Specimen: blood, either unsorted or a sorted T cell fraction (not recorded which). The gene calls are TRBV20-1 and TRBJ1-1, with no clear D. CDR3 loop: CSARAGRNTEAFF. Written as DNA, the CDR3 is TGCAGTGCTAGAGCGGGGAGGAACACTGAAGCTTTCTTT.